This TCR beta chain was identified during a study of cytomegalovirus exposure and HLA in healthy donors. Study observations and caveats: The study designated 160 or so TCR beta chains cytomegalovirus-associated.

For this clone: Its antigen is unidentified.

CDR1 MGHRA and CDR2 YSYEKL come from the germline V gene. There are 14 residues in the CDR3. Trimming left V 2 bases short and J 0 bases short, with 7 bases between. Clones were read by immunoSEQ multiplex PCR, and TCRdb kept only the in-frame ones, dropping some. The table has 95,000 to 120,000 clones, around 85% seen once. The clonotype comes from a woman aged 18 to 35 in good health and CMV-seronegative. The chain links TRBV4-1 to TRBJ1-1; D may be TRBD1 (5 bases). Sample: PBMCs. This CDR3 reads CASSQQGLNTEAFF. DNA of the CDR3: TGCGCCAGCAGCCAACAGGGCTTGAACACTGAAGCTTTCTTT.